These T cell receptor beta chains were read from a single sample in a study of blood T cell repertoires in COVID-19. Sequencing used immunoSEQ multiplex PCR; TCRdb keeps in-frame clones, though not all of them. Of around 210,000 clones listed, roughly 90% are singletons. The sample taken for sequencing was peripheral blood. Receptor source: a woman in her 70s with acute or convalescent COVID-19. Both conserved end residues are part of each CDR3. Each record gives: CDR3 length, V gene, J gene, clone size, D gene, CDR3 DNA, CDR3 protein. The D gene is left open where the match is weak. Size is omitted from some rows. Given values are once, few, many or a class for expanded clones.

>14|TRBV5-1|TRBJ2-1|.|TRBD1
TGCGCCAGCAGCTTTCCGGGACAGGGGAATGAGCAGTTCTTC
CASSFPGQGNEQFF
>16|TRBV7-2|TRBJ2-7|.|TRBD2
TGTGCCAGCAGCTTAGGAGCTCGGACTAGCGGATACGAGCAGTACTTC
CASSLGARTSGYEQYF
>16|TRBV7-3|TRBJ2-1|.|TRBD1
TGTGCCAGCAGCCGGACAGGGGCAAGCTCCTACAATGAGCAGTTCTTC
CASSRTGASSYNEQFF
>15|TRBV27|TRBJ1-5|few|.
TGTGCCAGCAGTCAAGGTTCAGGGAGCAATCAGCCCCAGCATTTT
CASSQGSGSNQPQHF
>15|TRBV5-8|TRBJ1-1|.|.
TGTGCCAGCAGCTTGGACGAAGAGAGGAGGGTTGAAGCTTTCTTT
CASSLDEERRVEAFF
>14|TRBV7-9|TRBJ2-3|.|.
TGTGCCAGCAGCGACTCGGGTCCTTGGGATACGCAGTATTTT
CASSDSGPWDTQYF
>17|TRBV4-3|TRBJ1-2|once|TRBD1
TGCGCCAGCAGCCAAGGGGCCGGGACAGGGGCCGCCCGGGGCTACACCTTC
CASSQGAGTGAARGYTF
>15|TRBV19|TRBJ2-7|.|.
TGTGCCAGTAGTATCCTTGGGGCAGAAGCCTACGAGCAGTACTTC
CASSILGAEAYEQYF
>13|TRBV4-2|TRBJ2-7|.|.
TGTGCCAGCAGCCCACAGGAGGGATGGGAGCAGTACTTC
CASSPQEGWEQYF
>13|TRBV5-6|TRBJ1-5|few|.
TGTGCCAGCAGCTTGACAGGCGCCCAGCCCCAGCATTTT
CASSLTGAQPQHF
>15|TRBV5-8|TRBJ1-5|.|.
TGTGCCAGCAGCTTGGGGAGTTATAGCAATCAGCCCCAGCATTTT
CASSLGSYSNQPQHF
>15|TRBV9|TRBJ2-5|.|TRBD2
TGTGCCAGCAGCGTAGTTGCTAGCGGGGAAGAGACCCAGTACTTC
CASSVVASGEETQYF
>12|TRBV7-9|TRBJ1-6|.|.
TGTGCCAGCAGCGAGCCCCATTCACCCCTCCACTTT
CASSEPHSPLHF
>15|TRBV7-8|TRBJ1-4|.|.
TGTGCCAGCAGCTTGAACAGGGCAACTAATGAAAAACTGTTTTTT
CASSLNRATNEKLFF
>15|TRBV7-3|TRBJ2-2|once|TRBD2
TGTGCCAGCAGCCCCCAGCGGGGGAACACCGGGGAGCTGTTTTTT
CASSPQRGNTGELFF
>15|TRBV5-1|TRBJ1-4|.|.
TGCGCCAGCAGCTTGGCGGGCTGGGAGGATGAAAAACTGTTTTTT
CASSLAGWEDEKLFF
>15|TRBV3-1/TRBV3-2|TRBJ1-1|.|.
TGTGCCAGCAGCCTTTCCGGGACAAAGAACACTGAAGCTTTCTTT
CASSLSGTKNTEAFF
>14|TRBV7-2|TRBJ2-5|.|TRBD1
TGTGCCAGCAGCTCGCAGACAGGGTCAGAGACCCAGTACTTC
CASSSQTGSETQYF
>16|TRBV29-1|TRBJ2-7|few|TRBD2
TGCAGCGCTGAGGGAGCTAGCGGGGGCTCCTCCTACGAGCAGTACTTC
CSAEGASGGSSYEQYF
>15|TRBV24-1|TRBJ1-1|.|.
TGTGCCACCAGTGACCTTAAAGCCGGGCGGGGTGAAGCTTTCTTT
CATSDLKAGRGEAFF
>16|TRBV19|TRBJ1-5|.|.
TGTGCCAGTAGGAATCCCACAGGAATTGGCAATCAGCCCCAGCATTTT
CASRNPTGIGNQPQHF
>15|TRBV7-2|TRBJ2-3|once|.
TGTGCCAGCAGCTTAGCGATAGCAAGCACAGATACGCAGTATTTT
CASSLAIASTDTQYF
>16|TRBV14|TRBJ2-3|.|TRBD1
TGTGCCAGCAGCCGCCGCCGGACAGGGGCCGGAGATACGCAGTATTTT
CASSRRRTGAGDTQYF
>14|TRBV27|TRBJ2-7|.|TRBD2
TGTGCCAGCAGTATAGCGGGGGTGACCTACGAGCAGTACTTC
CASSIAGVTYEQYF
>17|TRBV10-3|TRBJ1-3|.|.
TGTGCCATCAGTCTTGCGTCGGTATCCCGCTCTGGAAACACCATATATTTT
CAISLASVSRSGNTIYF
>13|TRBV12-3/TRBV12-4|TRBJ1-1|.|TRBD1
TGTGCCAGCATCCCGGGACAGGGTCTTAAAGCTTTCTTT
CASIPGQGLKAFF
>15|TRBV5-5|TRBJ1-4|.|TRBD1
TGTGCCAGCAGCCGAACAGGGGCAACTAATGAAAAACTGTTTTTT
CASSRTGATNEKLFF
>15|TRBV5-6|TRBJ2-2|.|TRBD2
TGTGCCAGCAGCTTGAGGACTAGTTTCGCCGGGGAGCTGTTTTTT
CASSLRTSFAGELFF
>12|TRBV12-3/TRBV12-4|TRBJ2-7|.|.
TGTGCCAGTAACGGTGGAGGGTACGAGCAGTACTTC
CASNGGGYEQYF
>16|TRBV28|TRBJ2-1|.|.
TGTGCCAGCAGCTTTCGTATGGACTTTCCTTACAATGAGCAGTTCTTC
CASSFRMDFPYNEQFF
>15|TRBV6-5|TRBJ1-1|few|.
TGTGCCAGCAGTTACCAGGGGCTAGGGAACACTGAAGCTTTCTTT
CASSYQGLGNTEAFF
>14|TRBV7-9|TRBJ2-1|.|.
TGTGCCAGCAGCTTCCCCGGGAACTACAATGAGCAGTTCTTC
CASSFPGNYNEQFF
>16|TRBV5-1|TRBJ2-1|.|TRBD2
TGCGCCAGCAGCTTTTCGACTAGCGGGAGTTTAAATGAGCAGTTCTTC
CASSFSTSGSLNEQFF
>15|TRBV28|TRBJ2-6|.|.
TGTGCCAGCAGTAGGGGGGGCTCTGGGGCCAACGTCCTGACTTTC
CASSRGGSGANVLTF
>14|TRBV5-5|TRBJ2-7|.|.
TGTGCCAGCAGCGAGACGGGGGTACTCTACGAGCAGTACTTC
CASSETGVLYEQYF
>13|TRBV3-1/TRBV3-2|TRBJ1-1|.|.
TGTGCCAGCAGCCTAGGGGGGGGCACTGAAGCTTTCTTT
CASSLGGGTEAFF
>15|TRBV5-4|TRBJ2-1|.|TRBD2
TGTGCCAGCAGCTTGGGGACTAGCGATATCTCTTACCTGTTCTTC
CASSLGTSDISYLFF
>16|TRBV4-3|TRBJ2-3|.|TRBD2
TGCGCCAGCAGCCAAGGTCCTAGCGGGAGTACAGATACGCAGTATTTT
CASSQGPSGSTDTQYF
>14|TRBV18|TRBJ2-7|.|TRBD1
TGTGCCAGCTCACCAGGAAGACAGGGCTACGAGCAGTACTTC
CASSPGRQGYEQYF
>14|TRBV20-1|TRBJ2-7|once|TRBD2
TGCAGTGCTAGTGGGCTAGCGGGAGCCCACGAGCAGTACTTC
CSASGLAGAHEQYF